A selection of T cell receptor beta chains follows, all from one sample in a study of response to subunit inactivated influenza vaccine. TCRdb fed the RT-PCR reads into MiXCR, producing one record per CDR3 protein. This table holds about 520,000 distinct CDR3 sequences, about 25% found once. Material: CD4+ T cells sorted from PBMCs, obtained 4 to 6 days after vaccination. These receptors were obtained from a man in his fifties or sixties who received an inactivated influenza vaccine. The CDR3 runs from the conserved cysteine through the conserved F or W. A D gene is named only where the DNA matches it firmly. Some rows have no size entry. The others give once, few or many, or a class for an expanded clone.

J | D | size | V | CDR3 | DNA
TRBJ2-1 | NA | many | TRBV12-3/TRBV12-4 | CASRGYNEQFF | TGTGCCAGCAGGGGCTACAATGAGCAGTTCTTC
TRBJ2-6 | TRBD1 | NA | TRBV2 | CASSEGTGLGANVLTF | TGTGCCAGCAGTGAAGGGACAGGGCTTGGGGCCAACGTCCTGACTTTC
TRBJ2-1 | TRBD2 | few | TRBV12-3/TRBV12-4 | CASLPDFKREGNEQFF | TGTGCCAGCTTGCCCGATTTTAAGCGGGAGGGCAATGAGCAGTTCTTC
TRBJ1-1 | NA | NA | TRBV18 | CASSPWREGNTEAFF | TGTGCCAGCTCACCTTGGAGGGAGGGGAACACTGAAGCTTTCTTT
TRBJ2-2 | TRBD2 | few | TRBV3-1 | CASMSAGVTGELFF | TGTGCCAGCATGTCGGCGGGAGTCACCGGGGAGCTGTTTTTT
TRBJ2-3 | TRBD2 | few | TRBV10-3 | CAIRALSGNTDTQYF | TGTGCCATCAGAGCACTAAGCGGGAACACAGATACGCAGTATTTT
TRBJ2-1 | TRBD2 | NA | TRBV19 | CASSWPGRVDEQFF | TGTGCCAGTAGTTGGCCGGGGAGGGTGGATGAGCAGTTCTTC
TRBJ2-6 | NA | NA | TRBV6-1 | CASSRFGLSGANVLTF | TGTGCCAGCAGCCGGTTTGGACTCTCTGGGGCCAACGTCCTGACTTTC
TRBJ2-4 | TRBD1 | few | TRBV5-1 | CASSADRKQLAKNIQYF | TGCGCCAGCAGCGCGGACAGGAAGCAACTAGCCAAAAACATTCAGTACTTC
TRBJ1-2 | TRBD1 | NA | TRBV20-1 | CSARNLDRGNLYGYTF | TGCAGTGCTAGAAATCTGGACAGGGGAAACCTCTATGGCTACACCTTC
TRBJ2-5 | NA | NA | TRBV12-3/TRBV12-4 | CASSLARRGKETQYF | TGTGCCAGCAGTTTAGCGCGCAGGGGCAAAGAGACCCAGTACTTC
TRBJ2-5 | NA | NA | TRBV7-2 | CASSFDGGLQETQYF | TGTGCCAGCAGCTTTGATGGCGGATTGCAAGAGACCCAGTACTTC
TRBJ1-6 | NA | few | TRBV12-3/TRBV12-4 | CASSFTLGNSPLHF | TGTGCCAGCAGTTTTACGTTGGGGAATTCACCCCTCCACTTT
TRBJ2-7 | NA | few | TRBV12-3/TRBV12-4 | CASSLSQNEQYF | TGTGCCAGCAGTTTATCACAGAACGAGCAGTACTTC
TRBJ2-1 | TRBD2 | NA | TRBV7-2 | CASSVTSGGAGEQFF | TGTGCCAGCAGCGTTACTAGCGGGGGGGCCGGTGAGCAGTTCTTC
TRBJ2-1 | NA | NA | TRBV18 | CASSRDYRYNEQFF | TGTGCCAGCTCACGAGATTACAGGTACAATGAGCAGTTCTTC
TRBJ2-1 | TRBD2 | NA | TRBV18 | CASSQMTSGSLDEQFF | TGTGCCAGCTCACAAATGACTAGCGGGTCGCTGGATGAGCAGTTCTTC
TRBJ2-2 | NA | NA | TRBV7-9 | CASSFPGAGRGTGELFF | TGTGCCAGCAGCTTCCCGGGCGCAGGGAGAGGCACCGGGGAGCTGTTTTTT
TRBJ2-3 | NA | few | TRBV7-8 | CASSLVGKSDTQYF | TGTGCCAGCAGCTTAGTCGGGAAGTCAGATACGCAGTATTTT
TRBJ2-7 | TRBD2 | few | TRBV29-1 | CSVEGTTSGLYEQYF | TGCAGCGTTGAAGGTACAACTAGCGGACTCTACGAGCAGTACTTC
TRBJ1-5 | NA | few | TRBV29-1 | CSVQENSNQPQHF | TGCAGCGTACAGGAGAATAGCAATCAGCCCCAGCATTTT
TRBJ1-2 | TRBD1 | few | TRBV5-1 | CASSLALGTGFGYTF | TGCGCCAGCAGCTTGGCCCTTGGGACAGGGTTTGGCTACACCTTC
TRBJ2-6 | TRBD2 | few | TRBV10-3 | CAISGGLAGYGANVLTF | TGTGCCATCAGTGGAGGACTAGCGGGGTATGGGGCCAACGTCCTGACTTTC
TRBJ2-5 | NA | few | TRBV15 | CATSLNMVEQETQYF | TGTGCCACCAGCCTTAACATGGTGGAACAAGAGACCCAGTACTTC
TRBJ1-2 | NA | NA | TRBV3-1 | CASSQALLMGYGYTF | TGTGCCAGCAGCCAGGCCCTGCTCATGGGCTATGGCTACACCTTC
TRBJ1-5 | NA | NA | TRBV20-1 | CSARAGGQPQHF | TGCAGTGCTAGAGCGGGTGGTCAGCCCCAGCATTTT